A single TCR beta chain is shown here with its context. What it recognizes is unknown. The data derive from a study of CD8 T cells in Susac syndrome. General observations from the study: The study admitted that it had a relatively small number of individuals in its TCR sequencing and HLA analysis.

The CDR3 runs to 15 residues. The ends were cut back, 5 bases at V and 4 bases at J, with 17 bases in the middle. Germline loops: CDR1 MNHEY, CDR2 SVGAGI. Random hexamers primed reverse transcription of about 0.5 to 1 ug RNA. Amplification of the TCR beta CDR3 was carried out by immunoSEQ multiplex PCR, which spanned a total of 54 Vbeta and 13 Jbeta segments. Each CDR3 protein gets one entry after TCRdb re-called the immunoSEQ multiplex PCR reads with MiXCR. The sample consists of under 55,000 distinct CDR3 sequences, roughly 93% of them appearing once. CD8+ and CD4+ T cells were negatively isolated; TEMRA cells were FACS-enriched.

This TCR was recovered from a human donor with multiple sclerosis. What was sequenced was CD8+ T cells from PBMCs. The genes are TRBV6-5 and TRBJ1-2, with a possible D match to TRBD1 (6 bases). CDR3 bases: TGTGCCAGCAGTGTGTCGGACAGTAACCCCTATGGCTACACCTTC. The encoded protein is CASSVSDSNPYGYTF.